Listed here are 25 T cell receptor beta chains from one sample, sequenced in a study of blood T cells in healthy people across ages. Primers used in a second PCR of roughly 6 to 11 cycles were a sample-barcoded 5' primer and a J-beta primer mix. TCRdb called the 5' RACE reads again in MiXCR, with one record for every CDR3 protein. The table records hundreds of thousands of distinct CDR3 sequences, 32% of them present only once. The source material was blood. The receptor set was obtained from an elderly woman in good health.

This clonotype was picked up many times. The chain is built from TRBV24-1 and TRBJ2-1; 7 nucleotides line up with TRBD2. The CDR3 is 14 residues long. V shed 6 bases, J shed 1 base, and the junction held 2 bases outside the gene matches. Germline CDR1 reads KGHDR; CDR2 reads SFDVKD. The CDR3 bases are TGTGCCACCAGTCGCGGGGGATCCTACAATGAGCAGTTCTTC. Encoded protein: CATSRGGSYNEQFF.

This clonotype was seen only a few times. V usage is TRBV3-1 and J usage is TRBJ1-1; D not certain. The CDR3 length is 15 residues. The V gene lost 1 base and the J gene lost 2 bases, with 11 bases spanning the gap. The germline V gene encodes CDR1 LGHDT and CDR2 YNNKEL (reference sequence). The CDR3 loop reads CASSQGRGHNTEAFF. The CDR3 region has the DNA TGTGCCAGCAGCCAAGGGCGAGGCCACAACACTGAAGCTTTCTTT.

This clonotype came up many times. This chain connects TRBV20-1 to TRBJ2-1; 11 nucleotides match TRBD2. The germline V gene encodes CDR1 DFQATT and CDR2 SNEGSKA (reference sequence). With V trimmed by 6 bases and J by 7 bases, 14 bases remained unmatched. The CDR3 has 16 residues. The CDR3 DNA sequence: TGCAGTGCCGCAGGTGGTAGCGGGGGGGCTGGTAATGAGCAGTTCTTC. This encodes CSAAGGSGGAGNEQFF.

There are many counts of this clonotype. The chain couples TRBV12-3 or TRBV12-4 to TRBJ1-1; TRBD1 matches 10 bases. After removal of 6 bases from V and 1 base from J, the junction contained 5 bases not matched to a gene. CDR3 length equals 15 residues. CDR3 DNA sequence: TGTGCCAGCAGACCTGACAGGGGGCGGAACACTGAAGCTTTCTTT. Protein: CASRPDRGRNTEAFF.

This clonotype was recorded at least ten times. The CDR3 sequence: CASRQTSGVWGGYTF. CDR3 nucleotide sequence: TGTGCCAGCAGGCAGACTTCGGGGGTATGGGGTGGCTACACCTTC. The genes are TRBV6-5 and TRBJ1-2, with a tentative D call TRBD1 (5 bases). Trimming removed 6 bases at V and 7 bases at J, with 21 bases between. The CDR3 sequence is 15 residues long. Germline loops: CDR1 MNHEY, CDR2 SVGAGI.

Ten or more counts support this clonotype. The chain recombines TRBV12-3 or TRBV12-4 with TRBJ2-1; 11 bases line up with TRBD2. The CDR3 covers 16 residues. V gave up 10 bases and J gave up 4 bases; unmatched junction bases: 12. CDR3 sequence: CATASPGLAVYNEQFF. The CDR3 DNA is TGTGCCACAGCCTCACCGGGACTAGCGGTTTACAATGAGCAGTTCTTC.

In this sample, this clonotype turned up a few times. The rearrangement joins TRBV19 to TRBJ2-4, with a tentative D call TRBD1 (8 bases). The CDR3 has 14 residues. V was clipped by 8 bases and J by 4 bases, with 15 bases between them. Germline CDR1 is LNHDA and CDR2 is SQIVND (reference sequence). The chain's CDR3 is CASAGQGGKNIQYF. The CDR3 nucleotides read TGTGCCAGTGCTGGACAGGGAGGGAAAAACATTCAGTACTTC.

This clonotype turned up a few times. This rearrangement joins TRBV3-1 to TRBJ1-1, with D perhaps TRBD1 (5 bases). Germline-derived CDR1 and CDR2 are LGHDT and YNNKEL (reference sequence). The V and J ends lost 3 bases and 5 bases respectively, with 16 bases between them. The CDR3 runs 15 residues. The CDR3, as DNA: TGTGCCAGCAGCCACCCTGGGGGGGGGAAAACTGAAGCTTTCTTT. This gives the protein CASSHPGGGKTEAFF.

This clonotype occurred a few times. This chain joins TRBV6-2 or TRBV6-3 and TRBJ2-6; 9 nucleotides line up with TRBD2. J gave up 0 bases and V 6 bases, and 12 bases lay outside the gene matches. The CDR3 contains 19 residues. Germline CDR1 reads MNHEY; CDR2 reads SVGEGT. In DNA form, the CDR3 reads TGTGCCAGCAGAGGACCCATAGCGGGAGTTATCTCTGGGGCCAACGTCCTGACTTTC. This codes for CASRGPIAGVISGANVLTF.

Of note for this clonotype: One end of the junction does not line up with germline, which may come from a read error. This chain uses TRBV12-3 or TRBV12-4 with TRBJ1-5; D ambiguous. The CDR3 is 13 residues long. The CDR3 region is CASSFEAGPPQRF. CDR3 DNA sequence: TGTGCCAGCAGTTTCGAGGCCGGTCCGCCCCAGCGTTTT.

This chain connects TRBV30 to TRBJ1-1; no clear D. The CDR3 is made up of 14 amino acids. Germline assignment: CDR1 GTSNPN and CDR2 SVGIG (reference sequence). Trimming removed 3 bases at V and 4 bases at J, with 15 bases between. CDR3 in DNA: TGTGCCTGGAGACCAGACATAGAGGGCACTGAAGCTTTCTTT. It is translated as CAWRPDIEGTEAFF.

The chain carries TRBV12-3 or TRBV12-4 and TRBJ1-5; D is unresolved. The V end was cut by 5 bases, the J end by 6 bases, with 11 bases between. This CDR3 is built from 13 residues. The CDR3 spells CASSRKEGQPQHF. CDR3 bases: TGTGCCAGCAGTCGCAAAGAGGGTCAGCCCCAGCATTTT.

This clonotype was seen a handful of times. The chain is built from TRBV27 and TRBJ1-5; D remains ambiguous. The CDR3 runs to 15 residues. CDR1 and CDR2 from the germline V gene are MNHEY and SMNVEV (reference sequence). V lost 3 bases and J 1 base, leaving 10 bases between the germline ends. DNA of the CDR3: TGTGCCAGCAGTTTTTCAGGAATGAGCAATCAGCCCCAGCATTTT. It yields the protein CASSFSGMSNQPQHF.

This clonotype appeared a few times. The V gene is TRBV6-1, the J gene TRBJ1-2, with 7 bases identical to TRBD1. The CDR3 length is 14 residues. J was trimmed by 7 bases and V by 0 bases; bases with no gene match: 5. Looked up from germline, CDR1 is MNHNS and CDR2 is SASEGT. The CDR3: CASSEAQTGLGYTF. DNA of the CDR3: TGTGCCAGCAGTGAAGCGCAGACAGGGCTTGGCTACACCTTC.

This clonotype has a count of ten or more. The chain couples TRBV11-2 to TRBJ1-2, with D unresolved. The CDR3 covers 13 residues. Germline V CDR1 and CDR2: SGHAT, FQNNGV. V was pared by 2 bases and J by 2 bases, with 6 bases between. CDR3 amino acids: CASSLSLNYGYTF. The CDR3 coding sequence is TGTGCCAGCAGCTTAAGTTTAAACTATGGCTACACCTTC.

This clonotype came up many times. V and J are TRBV5-1 and TRBJ2-5; D not certain. The CDR3 spans 14 residues. The ends were cut back, 4 bases at V and 1 base at J, with 11 bases in the middle. In germline, CDR1 is SGHRS, CDR2 YFSETQ. The CDR3, as DNA: TGCGCCAGCAGCCCCCTTCCTAGCCAAGAGACCCAGTACTTC. Translating gives CASSPLPSQETQYF.

This clonotype was observed many times. The rearrangement uses TRBV6-2 or TRBV6-3 and TRBJ1-2; weak D call: TRBD1 (6 bases). CDR1 MNHEY and CDR2 SVGEGT come from the germline V gene. Trimming removed 3 bases from V and 4 bases from J, with 12 bases in between. The CDR3 length is 14 residues. The CDR3 DNA reads TGTGCCAGCAGTTATCCGGGGGGCTCCTATGGCTACACCTTC. It specifies CASSYPGGSYGYTF.

Note on this clonotype: Given a much more abundant clone one base away, this may be a read error. The V and J genes are TRBV24-1 and TRBJ2-5; TRBD2 agrees at 12 bases. The ends lost 5 bases at V and 5 bases at J; junction bases unmatched: 5. The CDR3 spans 15 residues. Germline V gives CDR1 KGHDR, CDR2 SFDVKD. The CDR3 DNA sequence: TGTGCCACCAGTGGCCGACTAGCGGGGGACGAGACCCAGTACTTC. It is translated as CATSGRLAGDETQYF.

This clonotype was recorded once. The chain uses TRBV25-1 and TRBJ1-5; maybe TRBD1 (6 bases). Per the germline V gene, CDR1 is MGHDK and CDR2 is SYGVNS. CDR3 length: 23 amino acids. V lost 1 base and J 1 base, leaving 32 bases between the germline ends. CDR3 coding DNA: TGTGCCAGCAGTGAATGCGACTCGGCAGGACAGAAGTGGGGTTTGGTGAGCAATCAGCCCCAGCATTTT. Translated, it gives CASSECDSAGQKWGLVSNQPQHF.

This clonotype showed up many times. This rearrangement joins TRBV5-1 to TRBJ1-1; possible D gene TRBD1, 6 bases. The CDR3 loop spans 13 amino acids. Trimming took off 7 bases at V and 5 bases at J, with 15 bases between the two ends. Germline CDR1 is SGHRS and CDR2 is YFSETQ. The CDR3 protein is CASRATGWTEAFF. The DNA of the CDR3 is TGCGCCAGCCGGGCTACAGGGTGGACTGAAGCTTTCTTT.

The chain recombines TRBV28 with TRBJ1-2; 9 bases are shared with TRBD1. Trimming took 6 bases from V and 8 from J; bases not matched to a gene: 16. This CDR3 contains 16 residues. Per germline, CDR1 MDHEN and CDR2 SYDVKM. The CDR3 DNA sequence: TGTGCCAGCAGCATCACCGGGACAGGGCATACCCGGGGCTACACCTTC. This gives the protein CASSITGTGHTRGYTF.

In the case of this clonotype: At one end, the junction sequence differs from germline, possibly due to a read error. The genes are TRBV12-3 or TRBV12-4 and TRBJ1-1, with D uncertain. The CDR3 extends over 13 amino acids. CDR3 nucleotide sequence: TGTGCCAGCAGTCCAGTGGTGAACGCTGAAGCTTTCTTT. Translated, it gives CASSPVVNAEAFF.

The CDR3 nucleotides are TGTGCCAGCAGCTTGTTGAACAGGGCCACTGAAGCTTTCTTT. It encodes CASSLLNRATEAFF. The gene calls are TRBV7-2 and TRBJ1-1; tentative D call: TRBD1 (6 bases). Trimming stripped 3 bases from V and 4 bases from J, with 12 bases between. CDR1 is SGHTA, CDR2 FQGNSA, per germline. This CDR3 contains 14 residues.

A remark on this clonotype: It may be a read error: a sequence one base away is much more abundant. The chain has TRBV29-1 and TRBJ1-5; unclear D gene. Deletions cut 4 bases from V and 9 bases from J, with 16 bases between. The CDR3 is 13 residues long. Looked up from germline, CDR1 is SQVTM and CDR2 is ANQGSEA. DNA of the CDR3: TGCAGCGTTGGGGCGACTTTTGATGGGCCCCAGCATTTT. It yields the protein CSVGATFDGPQHF.

This clonotype was seen many times. V and J are TRBV5-1 and TRBJ2-6, with no clear D. Germline V CDR1 and CDR2: SGHRS, YFSETQ. The CDR3 length is 17 residues. V gave up 6 bases and J gave up 0 bases, with 16 bases separating them. CDR3 sequence: CASKLTFMASGANVLTF. The CDR3 DNA reads TGCGCCAGCAAACTCACCTTCATGGCCTCTGGGGCCAACGTCCTGACTTTC.